Below, 15 T cell receptor beta chains from the same sample are listed, as sequenced in a study of human T cells and chemical hapten exposure. TCRdb reanalysed the RACE reads using MiXCR and keeps one entry per CDR3 protein. The sample lists 350,000 to 450,000 distinct CDR3 sequences, approximately 5.1% seen once, with 2% to 3% in the top ten. Time point meaning: pre-sensitization, week 0. Treatment specified: therapeutic diphenylcyclopropenone sensitization with weekly scalp DPC. Specimen: whole blood, collected in connection with sensitization to the hapten diphenylcyclopropenone (DPC). Receptors were obtained from a woman between 45 and 65 years old with alopecia areata. Some clones in this sample may be carry-over from other donors' samples.

CDR3 amino acids: CSARPIAGKGGDTQYF. DNA for the CDR3: TGCAGTGCTAGACCGATAGCGGGAAAAGGCGGAGATACGCAGTATTTT. The rearrangement joins TRBV20-1 to TRBJ2-3, with 8 bases identical to TRBD2. V was pared by 2 bases and J by 5 bases, with 12 bases of the junction left unmatched. This CDR3 comprises 16 residues. Germline CDR1 is DFQATT and CDR2 is SNEGSKA (reference sequence).

In this sample, this clonotype turned up many times. The genes are TRBV7-2 and TRBJ2-3; 7 bases map to TRBD2. Germline CDR1 is SGHTA and CDR2 is FQGNSA. The CDR3 runs to 14 residues. The junction had 5 bases not matched to a gene; V was cut back by 4 bases and J by 4 bases. CDR3 sequence reads: CASSSRTSADTQYF. CDR3 sequence (DNA): TGTGCCAGCAGCTCCCGTACTAGCGCAGATACGCAGTATTTT.

This clonotype turned up a few times. The chain employs TRBV28 and TRBJ2-4; unclear D gene. The CDR3 runs to 15 residues. CDR1 and CDR2 (germline): MDHEN, SYDVKM. The V end was cut by 6 bases, the J end by 5 bases, with 17 bases between. CDR3 in amino acids: CASRSHPGPQNIQYF. The CDR3 DNA sequence: TGTGCCAGCAGATCACACCCCGGGCCTCAAAACATTCAGTACTTC.

This clonotype occurred many times. The chain is built from TRBV7-8 and TRBJ1-2; tentatively, D is TRBD1 (5 bases). The CDR3 covers 13 residues. Trimming pared 5 bases from V and 1 base from J, leaving 8 bases between. Germline lookup yields CDR1 SGHVS and CDR2 FQNEAQ. CDR3: CASSLTDNYGYTF. CDR3 DNA sequence: TGTGCCAGCAGCCTGACAGATAACTATGGCTACACCTTC.

This sequence joins TRBV7-2 and TRBJ2-1; TRBD2 matches 14 bases. The V segment lost 4 bases and the J segment 4 bases; nucleotides outside the gene matches: 0. The CDR3 spans 15 residues. The germline gives CDR1 SGHTA, CDR2 FQGNSA. The CDR3 bases are TGTGCCAGCAGCTGGACTAGCGGGGGGTACAATGAGCAGTTCTTC. It translates to CASSWTSGGYNEQFF.

There are many counts of this clonotype. The rearrangement uses TRBV6-1 and TRBJ2-7; 13 bases map to TRBD2. With 0 bases clipped from V and 0 bases from J, the junction kept 5 bases outside the gene matches. CDR1 and CDR2 from the germline V gene are MNHNS and SASEGT. CDR3 length equals 18 residues. The CDR3 DNA follows: TGTGCCAGCAGTGAAGCGAGACTAGCGGGGGGTTACTCCTACGAGCAGTACTTC. It encodes CASSEARLAGGYSYEQYF.

In its sample, this clonotype was seen many times. The V gene is TRBV2, the J gene TRBJ1-5; 11 nucleotides agree with TRBD1. The length of the CDR3 is 16 residues. The V and J ends lost 2 bases and 7 bases, in that order; junction bases with no gene match: 7. Germline V CDR1 and CDR2: SNHLY, FYNNEI. CDR3 loop: CASSEPGQGVEQPQHF. The CDR3 bases are TGTGCCAGCAGTGAACCGGGACAGGGGGTCGAACAGCCCCAGCATTTT.

This clonotype was observed many times. The V gene is TRBV29-1, the J gene TRBJ2-7; weak D call: TRBD1 (7 bases). Trimming cost V 3 bases and J 3 bases, with 15 bases left between them. Germline values: CDR1 SQVTM, CDR2 ANQGSEA. The CDR3 extends over 14 amino acids. CDR3 nucleotides: TGCAGCGTTGAGTTCGGGGGACAGATCTACGAGCAGTACTTC. Residues: CSVEFGGQIYEQYF.

This clonotype was seen ten or more times. The rearrangement links TRBV29-1 to TRBJ2-3, with D hard to call. The CDR3 is made up of 12 amino acids. Per germline, CDR1 SQVTM and CDR2 ANQGSEA. Trimming cost V 5 bases and J 2 bases, with 8 bases left between them. The CDR3 region is CSVSGVTDTQYF. The CDR3 bases are TGCAGCGTTAGTGGAGTCACAGATACGCAGTATTTT.

In its sample, this clonotype was seen many times. The chain combines TRBV24-1 with TRBJ2-1; D ambiguous. V was shortened by 1 base and J by 4 bases, with 13 bases between the two germline ends. This CDR3 is built from 16 residues. In germline, CDR1 is KGHDR, CDR2 SFDVKD. Here the CDR3 DNA reads TGTGCCACCAGTGATTTTGAGGCAGGAGATTACAATGAGCAGTTCTTC. This codes for CATSDFEAGDYNEQFF.

This clonotype was detected many times. The V and J genes are TRBV6-1 and TRBJ2-7; possibly TRBD1 or TRBD2 for D (5 bases each). Germline loops: CDR1 MNHNS, CDR2 SASEGT. The length of the CDR3 is 15 residues. Trimming took 7 bases from V and 2 from J, leaving 18 bases between them. CDR3 nucleotides: TGTGCCAGCACCCCCGGGGCCGCGGGTGCCTACGAGCAGTACTTC. Translated: CASTPGAAGAYEQYF.

This clonotype was observed many times. The rearrangement joins TRBV7-9 to TRBJ2-3; D uncertain. The CDR3 is 13 amino acids. V lost 5 bases, J lost 2 bases, and 8 bases lay in between. Germline loops: CDR1 SEHNR, CDR2 FQNEAQ (reference sequence). The CDR3 loop reads CASSQLATDTQYF. Here the CDR3 DNA reads TGTGCCAGCAGCCAACTTGCCACAGATACGCAGTATTTT.

This clonotype appeared a few times. V usage is TRBV11-2 and J usage is TRBJ2-3, with TRBD2 as a possible D gene (6 bases). Germline CDR1 is SGHAT and CDR2 is FQNNGV. This CDR3 region has 15 residues. V shed 5 bases and J shed 10 bases, with 22 bases lying between them. For the CDR3, the DNA is TGTGCCAGCAGCCCTGACATTGGCTGGGGGGTTGCGCAGTATTTT. Translating it yields CASSPDIGWGVAQYF.

The chain has TRBV29-1 and TRBJ1-1; D is possibly TRBD1 (5 bases). The CDR3 runs 13 residues. Germline CDR1 and CDR2: SQVTM and ANQGSEA. Trimming took off 6 bases at V and 4 bases at J, with 15 bases between the two ends. CDR3 nucleotide sequence: TGCAGCGTAGCCGGGATAGGGGCCACTGAAGCTTTCTTT. It translates to CSVAGIGATEAFF.

This clonotype was counted many times. The chain employs TRBV25-1 and TRBJ1-1; TRBD1 aligns across 8 bases. The CDR3 length is 13 residues. Germline CDR1 and CDR2: MGHDK and SYGVNS. J gave up 5 bases and V 4 bases, and 3 bases lay outside the gene matches. Here the CDR3 DNA reads TGTGCCAGCAGTGGGACAGGGTTAACTGAAGCTTTCTTT. Translating gives CASSGTGLTEAFF. The whole variable domain, remainder taken from reference TRBV25-1 and TRBJ1-1, is EADIYQTPRYLVIGTGKKITLECSQTMGHDKMYWYQQDPGMELHLIHYSYGVNSTEKGDLSSESTVSRIRTEHFPLTLESARPSHTSQYLCASSGTGLTEAFFGQGTRLTVV.